A selection of T cell receptor beta chains follows, all from one sample in a study of shared clonotypes between healthy human individuals. Only in-frame clones appear in the TCRdb table, and some are missing; sequencing was by immunoSEQ multiplex PCR. In the table there are roughly 890,000 clones, approximately 92% of which are singletons. Sample: naive CD8+ T cells sorted from blood. The origin of the receptors is a man aged 25 to 45 in good health. CDR3s include the opening cysteine and the closing phenylalanine or tryptophan. The order of the fields is CDR3 protein, CDR3 DNA, V gene, clone size, J gene, D gene. The D gene is left open where the match is weak. Size tells how often a clone was seen (once, few, many) or the class of an expanded clone, and some rows leave it out.

CASSPHRGGARNEQFF | TGTGCCAGCAGCCCCCACCGAGGGGGGGCGCGTAATGAGCAGTTCTTC | TRBV14 | NA | TRBJ2-1 | NA
CASSTDRGQDTQYF | TGTGCCAGCAGCACGGACAGGGGGCAAGATACGCAGTATTTT | TRBV6-5 | NA | TRBJ2-3 | TRBD1
CASSLADRSALYEQYF | TGTGCCAGCAGCTTAGCGGACAGGTCAGCCCTCTACGAGCAGTACTTC | TRBV7-8 | NA | TRBJ2-7 | TRBD1
CAWSQGGANVLTF | TGTGCCTGGAGTCAAGGGGGAGCCAACGTCCTGACTTTC | TRBV30 | NA | TRBJ2-6 | NA
CASTNSPGLHEQYF | TGTGCCAGCACCAATAGTCCGGGACTACACGAGCAGTACTTC | TRBV6-5 | NA | TRBJ2-7 | TRBD2
CASSQVGEGQETQYF | TGCGCCAGCAGCCAAGTGGGGGAGGGCCAGGAGACCCAGTACTTC | TRBV4-1 | NA | TRBJ2-5 | TRBD2
CASNPAGYTDTQYF | TGTGCCAGCAACCCAGCTGGCTACACAGATACGCAGTATTTT | TRBV11-2 | NA | TRBJ2-3 | NA
CASSDYGSRTGELFF | TGCGCCAGCAGCGATTACGGGAGTCGGACCGGGGAGCTGTTTTTT | TRBV4-1 | once | TRBJ2-2 | NA
CASSLGYSNQPQHF | TGTGCCAGCAGCTTAGGGTATAGCAATCAGCCCCAGCATTTT | TRBV7-9 | once | TRBJ1-5 | NA
CASRGVGGENYNEQFF | TGTGCCAGCAGGGGAGTTGGAGGAGAGAATTACAATGAGCAGTTCTTC | TRBV7-9 | NA | TRBJ2-1 | NA
CASSEALHGQARDTQYF | TGTGCCAGCAGTGAAGCGCTTCACGGACAGGCCAGAGATACGCAGTATTTT | TRBV6-1 | NA | TRBJ2-3 | TRBD1
CASSEELGSPSYEQYF | TGCGCCAGCAGCGAAGAACTCGGGAGTCCCTCCTACGAGCAGTACTTC | TRBV4-1 | few | TRBJ2-7 | NA
CASSLPETGVTDTQYF | TGTGCCAGCAGCTTACCGGAGACAGGGGTCACAGATACGCAGTATTTT | TRBV5-5 | NA | TRBJ2-3 | TRBD1
CASSYSSGSDYEQFF | TGTGCCAGCAGTTACTCGAGCGGGAGTGACTATGAGCAGTTCTTC | TRBV6-5 | NA | TRBJ2-1 | TRBD2
CASSLNGAGLNEQFF | TGCGCCAGCAGCTTGAATGGCGCAGGGTTAAATGAGCAGTTCTTC | TRBV5-1 | NA | TRBJ2-1 | NA
CASRGDRNSYEQYF | TGTGCCAGCAGAGGGGACAGAAACTCCTACGAGCAGTACTTC | TRBV7-9 | NA | TRBJ2-7 | TRBD1
CASSQSFGTEETQYF | TGTGCCAGCAGCCAATCTTTCGGGACAGAAGAGACCCAGTACTTC | TRBV14 | NA | TRBJ2-5 | TRBD1
CATDQGSTNTDTQYF | TGTGCCACGGATCAGGGGTCCACGAACACAGATACGCAGTATTTT | TRBV10-3 | once | TRBJ2-3 | NA
CASSPVMTNQPQHF | TGTGCCAGCAGCCCCGTGATGACCAATCAGCCCCAGCATTTT | TRBV27 | few | TRBJ1-5 | NA
CASSDRKGQSNQPQHF | TGTGCCAGCAGTGACCGGAAGGGACAGAGCAATCAGCCCCAGCATTTT | TRBV6-1 | NA | TRBJ1-5 | TRBD1
CASSGPGPGNIQYF | TGTGCCAGCAGCGGACCGGGACCGGGGAACATTCAGTACTTC | TRBV7-9 | once | TRBJ2-4 | NA
CASSDRYGYTF | TGTGCCAGCAGTGATAGGTATGGCTACACCTTC | TRBV25-1 | NA | TRBJ1-2 | NA
CASRRQAGNQPQHF | TGTGCCAGCCGGCGACAGGCAGGCAATCAGCCCCAGCATTTT | TRBV6-1 | NA | TRBJ1-5 | NA
CASSSGQGSQPQHF | TGTGCCAGCAGTTCCGGGCAGGGGAGCCAGCCCCAGCATTTT | TRBV28 | NA | TRBJ1-5 | NA
CATSRGPGVTDTQYF | TGTGCCACCAGCAGAGGACCAGGGGTCACAGATACGCAGTATTTT | TRBV15 | NA | TRBJ2-3 | NA
CAPVRTRDRGLVSYEQYF | TGTGCCCCCGTAAGGACCCGGGACAGGGGGTTAGTTTCCTACGAGCAGTACTTC | TRBV6-4 | NA | TRBJ2-7 | TRBD1
CASSRDRAYYEQYF | TGTGCCAGCTCACGGGACAGGGCTTACTACGAGCAGTACTTC | TRBV18 | NA | TRBJ2-7 | TRBD1
CASSGKYRDLLHLYEQYF | TGTGCCAGCAGTGGAAAGTACCGGGACCTATTACATCTCTACGAGCAGTACTTC | TRBV28 | once | TRBJ2-7 | NA
CASSARDFGQGGRGIAEQFF | TGCGCCAGCAGTGCCCGTGACTTCGGGCAGGGGGGGAGGGGAATTGCTGAGCAGTTCTTC | TRBV10-1 | NA | TRBJ2-1 | NA
CASSGGGYTDTQYF | TGTGCCAGCAGCGGCGGTGGGTACACAGATACGCAGTATTTT | TRBV9 | NA | TRBJ2-3 | NA
CASSPHTYEQYF | TGTGCCAGCAGTCCCCACACCTACGAGCAGTACTTC | TRBV28 | NA | TRBJ2-7 | NA
CASSLVFSGSQDNEQFF | TGTGCCAGCAGCTTAGTCTTTAGCGGGAGTCAAGACAATGAGCAGTTCTTC | TRBV7-9 | NA | TRBJ2-1 | TRBD2
CASSLIVRTSDSNQPQHF | TGTGCCAGCAGCTTGATTGTCCGGACGTCTGATAGCAATCAGCCCCAGCATTTT | TRBV5-7 | NA | TRBJ1-5 | NA
CASSILGLGYNEQFF | TGTGCCAGTAGTATATTGGGACTAGGATACAATGAGCAGTTCTTC | TRBV19 | NA | TRBJ2-1 | TRBD2
CASSLTTSGNTDTQYF | TGTGCCAGCAGCTTAACAACTAGCGGAAACACAGATACGCAGTATTTT | TRBV11-3 | NA | TRBJ2-3 | TRBD2
CASSQDVSSYEQYF | TGCGCCAGCAGCCAAGATGTGTCATCCTACGAGCAGTACTTC | TRBV4-1 | NA | TRBJ2-7 | NA
CASSSPGQGEQYSYNEQFF | TGTGCCAGCAGTTCTCCGGGACAGGGGGAACAATACTCCTACAATGAGCAGTTCTTC | TRBV27 | NA | TRBJ2-1 | TRBD1
CASSQIYDRVREKLFF | TGCGCCAGCAGCCAAATTTATGACAGGGTGCGTGAAAAACTGTTTTTT | TRBV4-1 | NA | TRBJ1-4 | TRBD1
CASSPRTGGTHEQYF | TGTGCCAGCAGCCCCCGGACAGGGGGGACCCACGAGCAGTACTTC | TRBV7-8 | NA | TRBJ2-7 | TRBD1
CASSDPDRGLNEKLFF | TGTGCCAGCAGCGACCCGGACAGGGGCCTTAATGAAAAACTGTTTTTT | TRBV7-9 | NA | TRBJ1-4 | TRBD1
CASSRGAVVVNEQFF | TGTGCCAGTAGCCGAGGAGCGGTCGTAGTCAATGAGCAGTTCTTC | TRBV19 | NA | TRBJ2-1 | NA
CASSPILTGKETQYF | TGTGCCAGCAGCCCCATTCTGACAGGGAAAGAGACCCAGTACTTC | TRBV7-6 | once | TRBJ2-5 | TRBD1
CASSALSVREGLYEQFF | TGTGCCAGCAGCGCCCTTTCGGTGCGGGAGGGCCTCTATGAGCAGTTCTTC | TRBV2 | NA | TRBJ2-1 | TRBD2
CASSQLEDYQETQYF | TGCGCCAGCAGCCAACTGGAAGACTACCAAGAGACCCAGTACTTC | TRBV4-1 | NA | TRBJ2-5 | NA
CASSGRDRGQQEKLFF | TGTGCCAGCAGCGGCCGGGACAGGGGGCAGCAGGAAAAACTGTTTTTT | TRBV7-9 | NA | TRBJ1-4 | TRBD1
CASSFPGLYEQYF | TGTGCCAGCAGTTTTCCAGGGCTCTACGAGCAGTACTTC | TRBV28 | NA | TRBJ2-7 | NA
CASSSDLYEQYF | TGTGCCAGCAGCTCGGACCTATACGAGCAGTACTTC | TRBV7-9 | few | TRBJ2-7 | NA
CASSLGQGENQPQHF | TGTGCCAGCAGCTTGGGTCAGGGTGAAAATCAGCCCCAGCATTTT | TRBV5-6 | NA | TRBJ1-5 | NA
CASSGLADNYEQYF | TGTGCCAGCAGTGGACTAGCGGACAACTACGAGCAGTACTTC | TRBV2 | NA | TRBJ2-7 | TRBD2
CASSEIRYQAYEQYF | TGTGCCAGCAGTGAAATAAGGTACCAGGCCTACGAGCAGTACTTC | TRBV6-1 | NA | TRBJ2-7 | NA
CAWSVTSGIYPTYEQYF | TGTGCCTGGAGTGTAACTAGCGGGATATACCCGACCTACGAGCAGTACTTC | TRBV30 | NA | TRBJ2-7 | TRBD2
CASSFDRLNSYEQYF | TGTGCCAGCAGTTTTGACAGGCTTAACTCCTACGAGCAGTACTTC | TRBV27 | once | TRBJ2-7 | NA
CSAAGQNNYGYTF | TGCAGCGCGGCGGGACAGAATAACTATGGCTACACCTTC | TRBV29-1 | NA | TRBJ1-2 | TRBD1